This TCR beta chain was captured by sequencing in a study of Graves' ophthalmopathy and Graves' hyperthyroidism (dated by TCRdb to 2017 to 2018). For the study in its entirety: Peripheral blood was collected before any treatment was given, at the time of initial diagnosis. After sampling, hyperthyroidism patients received methimazole starting at 30 mg daily, and ophthalmopathy patients received high-dose intravenous methylprednisolone. For independent validation, a separate cohort was made up of some 18 hyperthyroidism patients plus 17 patients who later progressed from hyperthyroidism to ophthalmopathy. In total, 135 blood samples were TCR-sequenced: under 45 ophthalmopathy, roughly 77 hyperthyroidism and some 17 hyperthyroidism-to-ophthalmopathy patients. To explore V-J signatures that separate ophthalmopathy from hyperthyroidism, a discovery set of 95 to 100 patients was enrolled, consisting of under 50 with ophthalmopathy and about 60 with stable hyperthyroidism. The study used TCR beta repertoire signatures to distinguish Graves' ophthalmopathy from Graves' hyperthyroidism and to predict progression to ophthalmopathy. In roughly 6 hyperthyroidism patients, the T-cell repertoire of thyroid tissue was compared with the T-cell repertoire of blood.

Germline trimming amounts to 11 bases on V and 2 bases on J, with 6 as the count of junction bases outside the gene matches. Per the germline V gene (reference sequence), LNHNV is the CDR1 and YYDKDF is the CDR2. Counted from cysteine to phenylalanine, this CDR3 has 13 amino acids. The sequence is cut down to CDR3 DNA, 39 bases in frame from base 1. Regarding this clonotype: The antigen it recognizes is unknown. Nothing much larger sits one base from this clone, and base qualities are not available.

Patients with ophthalmopathy had moderately to severely active disease, with a Clinical Activity Score of 3 or more, a NOSPECS grade of 4 or more, and a disease duration of less than 3 months. Patients with other autoimmune diseases, uncontrolled infections, pregnancy or lactation were excluded from the study. Clinical symptoms, serum thyroxine, TRAb, thyroid ultrasound and orbital computed tomography formed the basis of the diagnosis. Using Ficoll-Paque density gradient centrifugation, PBMCs were isolated from 9 to 10 ml of fresh peripheral blood. Total RNA was extracted with Trizol reagent and quality-checked on an Agilent 2100 Bioanalyzer. TCR beta CDR3 regions were amplified from RNA transcripts for repertoire sequencing. The first round was an RT-PCR using HTBI primers with the Qiagen OneStep RT-PCR kit, and this first round was followed by a second-round multiplex PCR, then size selection and purification. Libraries were sequenced paired-end with 100 bp reads on an Illumina HiSeq2000. Per the authors' processing: SOAPnuke was used to process the reads, removing any read that contained adapters or uncalled bases, had a mean Phred below 15, or lacked an exact match to the constant primer or identifier. High-quality paired reads were merged with COPE v1.2.5. Each unique nucleotide sequence was treated as a clonotype, and MiTCR v1.1 was used to align the clonotypes to the IMGT TRB V, D and J references. The analysis was limited to V-J combinations with a frequency above 0.0001, which together covered over 99% of the repertoires. For each V-J combination, a TCR clonal expansion and chaos score was defined as the ratio of F50 clonal expansion to chaos observed in the TCRdist matrix. Features were reduced by Welch's t-statistics and random forest to 10 to 15 V-J combinations, which fed a naive Bayes classifier. Thyroid-blood repertoire similarity was quantified with the Morisita-Horn index. The public reads were run again by TCRdb, first through fastp at Q25 and then through MiXCR, and only productive beta chains were kept. One record per CDR3 amino acid sequence lists the most common genes and DNA. The authors' filters were not applied to this entry. The sample table holds 660,000 or so distinct CDR3 sequences, of which 35% to 45% were seen once. The top ten hold over 2.5% of the sample.

Study-wide findings and limitations: In cross-validation, the 13-signature model distinguished ophthalmopathy from stable hyperthyroidism with 87.88% sensitivity and approximately 81% specificity, while in the test set the corresponding values were about 79% and 69%. No statistical method was used to set the sample size in advance, and the investigators knew which group each participant was assigned to. Most expanded thyroid clonotypes with a frequency above 0.001 also appeared in blood, which suggests that blood repertoires may reflect the immune response in the thyroid. In validation, the model predicted ophthalmopathy progression with about 70% sensitivity and approximately 78% specificity; more than ten predicted patients were CT-confirmed with GO in a median of approximately six months.

Sequenced: peripheral blood. This TCR derives from an adult man with Graves' ophthalmopathy. The chain is encoded by TRBV15 joined to TRBJ1-5, and 7 junction bases match TRBD1. The encoded CDR3 is CAPDREGNQPQHF. The bases are TGTGCCCCCGACAGGGAGGGCAATCAGCCCCAGCATTTT.